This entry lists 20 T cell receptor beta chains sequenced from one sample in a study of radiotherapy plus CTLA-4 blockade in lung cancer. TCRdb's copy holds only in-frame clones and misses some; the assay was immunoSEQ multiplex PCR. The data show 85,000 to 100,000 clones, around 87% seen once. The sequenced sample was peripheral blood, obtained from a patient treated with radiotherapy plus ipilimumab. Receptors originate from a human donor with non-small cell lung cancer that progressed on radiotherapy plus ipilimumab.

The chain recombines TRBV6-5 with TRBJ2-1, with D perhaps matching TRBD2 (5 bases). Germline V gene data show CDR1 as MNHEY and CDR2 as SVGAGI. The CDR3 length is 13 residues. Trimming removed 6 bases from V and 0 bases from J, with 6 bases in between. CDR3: CASRGSSYNEQFF. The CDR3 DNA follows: TGTGCCAGCAGAGGGAGCTCCTACAATGAGCAGTTCTTC.

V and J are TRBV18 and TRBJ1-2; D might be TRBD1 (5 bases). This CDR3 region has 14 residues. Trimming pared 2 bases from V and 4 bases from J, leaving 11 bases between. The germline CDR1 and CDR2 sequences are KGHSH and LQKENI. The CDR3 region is CASSPGAGSYGYTF. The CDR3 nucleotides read TGTGCCAGCTCACCAGGGGCTGGTAGCTATGGCTACACCTTC.

Here the CDR3 reads CASSRRYGYTF. The CDR3 coding sequence is TGTGCCAGCAGCCGACGCTATGGCTACACCTTC. The V gene is TRBV7-2, the J gene TRBJ1-2; D remains ambiguous. The CDR3 is made up of 11 amino acids. The ends were cut back, 5 bases at V and 4 bases at J, with 5 bases in the middle. The germline V gene encodes CDR1 SGHTA and CDR2 FQGNSA. Based on the CDR3 plus reference TRBV7-2 and TRBJ1-2, the full variable domain is GAGVSQSPSNKVTEKGKDVELRCDPISGHTALYWYRQSLGQGLEFLIYFQGNSAPDKSGLPSDRFSAERTGGSVSTLTIQRTQQEDSAVYLCASSRRYGYTFGSGTRLTVV.

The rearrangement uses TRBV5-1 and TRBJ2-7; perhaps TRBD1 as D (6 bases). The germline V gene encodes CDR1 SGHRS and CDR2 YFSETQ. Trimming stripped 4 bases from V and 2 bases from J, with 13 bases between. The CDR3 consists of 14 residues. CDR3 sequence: CASSPDRPTYEQYF. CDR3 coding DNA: TGCGCCAGCAGCCCTGACAGGCCAACCTACGAGCAGTACTTC.

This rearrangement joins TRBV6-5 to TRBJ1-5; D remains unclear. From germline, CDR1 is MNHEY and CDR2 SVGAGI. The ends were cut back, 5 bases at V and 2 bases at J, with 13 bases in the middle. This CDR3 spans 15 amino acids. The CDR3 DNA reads TGTGCCAGCAGTGTTGTGGGTTTGGGCAATCAGCCCCAGCATTTT. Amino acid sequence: CASSVVGLGNQPQHF.

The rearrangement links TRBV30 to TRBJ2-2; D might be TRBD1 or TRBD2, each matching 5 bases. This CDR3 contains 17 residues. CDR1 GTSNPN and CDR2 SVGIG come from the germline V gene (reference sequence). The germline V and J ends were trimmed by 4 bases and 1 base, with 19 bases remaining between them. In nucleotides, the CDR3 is TGTGCCTGGAATCCAGGGAGAAACTTAGGGAACACCGGGGAGCTGTTTTTT. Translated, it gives CAWNPGRNLGNTGELFF.

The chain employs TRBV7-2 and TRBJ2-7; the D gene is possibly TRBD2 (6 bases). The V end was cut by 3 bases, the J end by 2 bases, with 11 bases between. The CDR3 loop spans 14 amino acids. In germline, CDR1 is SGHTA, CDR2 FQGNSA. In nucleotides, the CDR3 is TGTGCCAGCAGCTTGAGCGGGCGGACCTACGAGCAGTACTTC. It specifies CASSLSGRTYEQYF. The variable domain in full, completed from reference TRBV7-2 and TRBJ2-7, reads GAGVSQSPSNKVTEKGKDVELRCDPISGHTALYWYRQSLGQGLEFLIYFQGNSAPDKSGLPSDRFSAERTGGSVSTLTIQRTQQEDSAVYLCASSLSGRTYEQYFGPGTRLTVT.

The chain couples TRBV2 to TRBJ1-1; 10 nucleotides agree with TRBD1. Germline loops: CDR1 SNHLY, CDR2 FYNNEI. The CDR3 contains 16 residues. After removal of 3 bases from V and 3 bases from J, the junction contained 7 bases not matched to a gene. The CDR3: CASSDGQGGTHTEAFF. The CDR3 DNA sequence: TGTGCCAGCAGTGATGGACAGGGGGGAACTCACACTGAAGCTTTCTTT.

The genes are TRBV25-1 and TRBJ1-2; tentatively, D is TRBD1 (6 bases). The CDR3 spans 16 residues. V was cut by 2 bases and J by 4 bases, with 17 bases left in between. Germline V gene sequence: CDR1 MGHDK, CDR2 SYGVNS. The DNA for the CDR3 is TGTGCCAGCAGTGAACCGGGGGTCAGGGGTGGCTATGGCTACACCTTC. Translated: CASSEPGVRGGYGYTF.

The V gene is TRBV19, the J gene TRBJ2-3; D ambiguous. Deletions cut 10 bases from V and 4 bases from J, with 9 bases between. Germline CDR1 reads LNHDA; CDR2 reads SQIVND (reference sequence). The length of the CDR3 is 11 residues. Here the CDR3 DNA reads TGTGCCACGGGCTTCCCAGATACGCAGTATTTT. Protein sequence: CATGFPDTQYF.

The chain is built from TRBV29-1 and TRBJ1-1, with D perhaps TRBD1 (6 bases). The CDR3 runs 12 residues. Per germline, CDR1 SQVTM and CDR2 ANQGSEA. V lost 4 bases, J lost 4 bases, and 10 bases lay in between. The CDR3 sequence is CSVAEGGTEAFF. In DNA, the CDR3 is TGCAGCGTTGCAGAAGGGGGCACTGAAGCTTTCTTT.

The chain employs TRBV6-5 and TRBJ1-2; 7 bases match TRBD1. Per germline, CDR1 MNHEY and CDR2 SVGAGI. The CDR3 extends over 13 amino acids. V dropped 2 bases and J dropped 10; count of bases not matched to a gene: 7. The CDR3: CASSYIEGTVYTF. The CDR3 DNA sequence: TGTGCCAGCAGTTACATCGAAGGGACAGTCTACACCTTC.

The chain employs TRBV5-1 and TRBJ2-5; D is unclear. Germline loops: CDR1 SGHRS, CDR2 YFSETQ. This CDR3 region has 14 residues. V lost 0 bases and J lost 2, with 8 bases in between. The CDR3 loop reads CASSLVHTQETQYF. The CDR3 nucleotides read TGCGCCAGCAGCTTGGTCCATACACAAGAGACCCAGTACTTC.

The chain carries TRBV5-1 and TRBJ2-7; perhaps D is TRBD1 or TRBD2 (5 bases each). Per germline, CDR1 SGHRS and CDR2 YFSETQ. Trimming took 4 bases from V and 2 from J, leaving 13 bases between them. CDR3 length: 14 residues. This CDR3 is CASSLGTSTYEQYF. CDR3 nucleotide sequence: TGCGCCAGCAGCCTCGGGACGTCTACCTACGAGCAGTACTTC.

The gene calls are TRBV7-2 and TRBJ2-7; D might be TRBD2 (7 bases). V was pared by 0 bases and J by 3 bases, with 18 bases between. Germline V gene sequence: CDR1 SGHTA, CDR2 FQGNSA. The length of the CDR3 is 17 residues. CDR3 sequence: CASSLAKSSGTLYEQYF. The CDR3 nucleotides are TGTGCCAGCAGCTTAGCCAAGTCGAGCGGGACACTCTACGAGCAGTACTTC.

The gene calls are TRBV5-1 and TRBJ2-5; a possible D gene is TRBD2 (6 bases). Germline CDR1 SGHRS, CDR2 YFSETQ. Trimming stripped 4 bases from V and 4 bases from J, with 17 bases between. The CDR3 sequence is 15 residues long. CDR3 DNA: TGCGCCAGCAGCCTGGATGGCCTGGAGGGAGAGACCCAGTACTTC. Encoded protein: CASSLDGLEGETQYF.

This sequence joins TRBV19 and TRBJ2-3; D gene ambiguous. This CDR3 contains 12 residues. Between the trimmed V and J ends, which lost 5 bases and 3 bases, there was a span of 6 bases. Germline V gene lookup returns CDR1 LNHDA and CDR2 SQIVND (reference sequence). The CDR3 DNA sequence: TGTGCCAGTAGTGTAGGAACAGATACGCAGTATTTT. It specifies CASSVGTDTQYF.

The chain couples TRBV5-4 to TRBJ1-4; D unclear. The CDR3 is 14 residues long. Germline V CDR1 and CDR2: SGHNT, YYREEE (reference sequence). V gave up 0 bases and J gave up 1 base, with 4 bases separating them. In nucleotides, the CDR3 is TGTGCCAGCAGCTTGGGTAGAACTAATGAAAAACTGTTTTTT. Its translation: CASSLGRTNEKLFF.

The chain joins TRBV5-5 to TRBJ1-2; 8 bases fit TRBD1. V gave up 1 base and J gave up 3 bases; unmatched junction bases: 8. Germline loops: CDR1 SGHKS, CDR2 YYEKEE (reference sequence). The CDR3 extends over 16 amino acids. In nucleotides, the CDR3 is TGTGCCAGCAGCTTGTCGGGGGCAGGGGGCGACTATGGCTACACCTTC. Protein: CASSLSGAGGDYGYTF.

The CDR3 sequence is CASRSYSNQPQHF. As DNA, the CDR3 is TGTGCCAGCAGAAGCTATAGCAATCAGCCCCAGCATTTT. The rearrangement joins TRBV2 to TRBJ1-5; D not certain. CDR1 and CDR2 (germline): SNHLY, FYNNEI. The CDR3 is 13 amino acids. Trimming pared 6 bases from V and 0 bases from J, leaving 6 bases between. Full variable domain (missing parts from reference TRBV2 and TRBJ1-5): EPEVTQTPSHQVTQMGQEVILRCVPISNHLYFYWYRQILGQKVEFLVSFYNNEISEKSEIFDDQFSVERPDGSNFTLKIRSTKLEDSAMYFCASRSYSNQPQHFGDGTRLSIL.